This T cell receptor (beta chain) was recorded in a study of Ad26.COV2.S vaccination and SARS-CoV-2 variants. Described treatment: roughly 18 received Ad26.COV2.S at low or high dose, single or two shots; about five received placebo; per-sample allocation not given. At day 63 after the first vaccine or placebo injection, samples were drawn. It was an adult aged 18-55 years in Boston who was the donor. Assay: immunoSEQ multiplex PCR; the TCRdb copy retains only in-frame clones and omits some. Of 440,000 or so clones detected, roughly 88% appear once; the ten largest clones hold around 4.5%. On this clone itself: As yet, its antigen is unknown.

Findings of the study overall: Compared with placebo recipients, vaccine recipients had higher spike-specific TCR breadth. After vaccination, substantial breadth of spike-specific CD8+ and CD4+ responses was reported. From the TCR breadth and depth analyses, total T cell responses may have been underestimated.

Trimming removed 1 base from V and 10 bases from J; junction bases left unmatched: 7. The germline CDR1 and CDR2 sequences are LNHNV and YYDKDF (reference sequence). The CDR3 totals 15 residues. The rearrangement uses TRBV15 and TRBJ1-6; 7 bases agree with TRBD1. The source material was peripheral blood, sampled in a trial of Ad26.COV2.S vaccine versus placebo. This clonotype originated in a person aged 18 to 59 who received the Ad26.COV2.S COVID-19 vaccine or a placebo. CDR3 nucleotide sequence: TGTGCCACCAGCAGAGGACAGGGATTAGACTCACCCCTCCACTTT. Residues: CATSRGQGLDSPLHF.